The 6 T cell receptor beta chains below all came from one sample that was sequenced in a study of CD8+ T cells in alopecia areata. Extracted RNA was reverse transcribed into cDNA, the sequencing template. The protocol was immunoSEQ multiplex PCR, while the TCRdb copy is restricted to in-frame clones and leaves out a portion. This sample yields 140,000 to 150,000 clones, of which around 60% are seen a single time; roughly 6.7% belongs to the top ten. The sample in question was CD4+ T cells sorted from blood, obtained at week 0. The receptors originated from a human donor with alopecia areata.

The rearrangement joins TRBV5-1 to TRBJ1-1; D is perhaps TRBD1 (6 bases). V was pared by 0 bases and J by 4 bases, with 13 bases between. Germline V gene data show CDR1 as SGHRS and CDR2 as YFSETQ. The CDR3 is 15 residues long. The CDR3 is CASSLGELGGTEAFF. In DNA form, the CDR3 reads TGCGCCAGCAGCTTGGGAGAATTAGGGGGCACTGAAGCTTTCTTT.

This clone has only one observation. The chain joins TRBV2 to TRBJ2-3, with D possibly TRBD2 on 5 matching bases. The CDR3 consists of 12 residues. The V end was cut by 8 bases, the J end by 0 bases, with 6 bases between. CDR1 and CDR2 (germline): SNHLY, FYNNEI. The CDR3 loop is CASRTSTDTQYF. CDR3 nucleotide sequence: TGTGCCAGCCGGACTAGCACAGATACGCAGTATTTT.

Only a few counts were recorded for this clone. The chain joins TRBV6-5 to TRBJ2-5; 9 nucleotides agree with TRBD2. This CDR3 spans 16 amino acids. J gave up 2 bases and V 2 bases, and 6 bases lay outside the gene matches. CDR1 is MNHEY, CDR2 SVGAGI, per germline. For the CDR3, the DNA is TGTGCCAGCAGTTACAGGCTAGCGGGGAGACAAGAGACCCAGTACTTC. This encodes CASSYRLAGRQETQYF.

This clone was observed a few times. The gene calls are TRBV7-2 and TRBJ2-5; no definite D call. Trimming shortened V by 2 bases and J by 3 bases, and 10 bases separated the two germline ends. CDR1 and CDR2 from the germline V gene are SGHTA and FQGNSA. This CDR3 contains 14 residues. The CDR3: CASSLWQPKETQYF. CDR3 nucleotide sequence: TGTGCCAGCAGCTTATGGCAGCCGAAAGAGACCCAGTACTTC.

This clone has only a few counts. V usage is TRBV7-6 and J usage is TRBJ1-5; no definite D call. Trimming removed 1 base at V and 2 bases at J, with 18 bases between. Germline V lookup: CDR1 SGHVS, CDR2 FNYEAQ. The CDR3 extends over 18 amino acids. CDR3 sequence reads: CASSLGRTDTGGNQPQHF. The CDR3 DNA reads as TGTGCCAGCAGCTTAGGACGAACAGATACGGGCGGCAATCAGCCCCAGCATTTT.

The genes are TRBV14 and TRBJ2-1; TRBD2 might be the D (6 bases). The germline V gene encodes CDR1 SGHDN and CDR2 FVKESK. Trimming took off 3 bases at V and 4 bases at J, with 10 bases between the two ends. CDR3 size: 14 residues. The chain's CDR3 is CASSQAGGYNEQFF. The CDR3 coding sequence is TGTGCCAGCAGCCAGGCCGGGGGTTACAATGAGCAGTTCTTC.